These 21 T cell receptor beta chains were all obtained from the same sample, sequenced in a study of cytomegalovirus exposure and HLA in healthy donors. Produced via immunoSEQ multiplex PCR; TCRdb's table is partial and in-frame only. The sample includes a few hundred thousand clones, 86% of them seen just once. Sequencing input: PBMCs. The receptors were gathered from a woman under 30 in good health and CMV-seronegative.

The J gene is TRBJ2-7, the V gene TRBV7-9; 9 bases agree with TRBD1. The CDR3 spans 15 residues. Germline CDR1 SEHNR, CDR2 FQNEAQ (reference sequence). Unmatched junction bases numbered 8, after V lost 1 base and J lost 7 bases. The CDR3 DNA reads TGTGCCAGCAGCTTAGGTACAGGGGGCATGAGGGAGCAGTACTTC. It specifies CASSLGTGGMREQYF.

The chain couples TRBV7-9 to TRBJ1-2; TRBD1 might be the D (6 bases). Trimming cost V 2 bases and J 1 base, with 8 bases left between them. From germline, CDR1 is SEHNR and CDR2 FQNEAQ (reference sequence). CDR3 length equals 14 residues. In nucleotides, the CDR3 is TGTGCCAGCAGCTTACAACAGGGTAACTATGGCTACACCTTC. The encoded protein is CASSLQQGNYGYTF.

This chain connects TRBV18 to TRBJ1-5, with D unclear. The germline CDR1 and CDR2 sequences are KGHSH and LQKENI. V shed 1 base and J shed 5 bases, with 15 bases lying between them. The CDR3 has 16 residues. The CDR3 nucleotides read TGTGCCAGCTCACCACGGAGCTTATCACCCGATCAGCCCCAGCATTTT. Amino acid sequence: CASSPRSLSPDQPQHF.

The rearrangement joins TRBV21-1 to TRBJ2-6; the DNA was not compared with TRBD2, the D call given in the table. TRBV21-1 is a pseudogene. The CDR3 extends over 18 amino acids. The CDR3 sequence: CASSKARKGGAGANVLTF. For the CDR3, the DNA is TGTGCCAGCAGCAAAGCCCGGAAAGGGGGGGCTGGGGCCAACGTCCTGACTTTC.

This chain connects TRBV15 to TRBJ2-7; D gene ambiguous. The length of the CDR3 is 15 residues. Germline V gene lookup returns CDR1 LNHNV and CDR2 YYDKDF (reference sequence). The V gene lost 0 bases and the J gene lost 1 base, with 10 bases spanning the gap. In DNA form, the CDR3 reads TGTGCCACCAGCAGAGATCGAGACAAATCCTACGAGCAGTACTTC. Its translation: CATSRDRDKSYEQYF.

The chain recombines TRBV5-1 with TRBJ2-3; 7 positions match TRBD2. Germline values: CDR1 SGHRS, CDR2 YFSETQ. This CDR3 is built from 15 residues. Losses at the gene ends were 7 bases for V and 3 bases for J; bases not matched to a gene: 11. In nucleotides, the CDR3 is TGCGCCAGCCGCCCGGTGGCGGGAGCGACAGATACGCAGTATTTT. Protein product: CASRPVAGATDTQYF.

This clone was recorded once. At the DNA level, this CDR3 is encoded by other sequences in the same sample as well. The V gene is TRBV6-5, the J gene TRBJ1-1, with D tentatively TRBD1 (5 bases). Trimming pared 6 bases from V and 1 base from J, leaving 9 bases between. The CDR3 consists of 13 residues. CDR1 MNHEY and CDR2 SVGAGI come from the germline V gene. CDR3 protein: CASSPRGNTEAFF. The CDR3 bases are TGTGCCAGCAGCCCAAGGGGGAACACTGAAGCTTTCTTT.

This sequence joins TRBV13 and TRBJ2-1; 11 bases line up with TRBD2. The ends lost 3 bases at V and 10 bases at J; junction bases unmatched: 8. Germline CDR1 PRHDT, CDR2 FYEKMQ (reference sequence). This CDR3 is built from 15 residues. The CDR3 region is CASSFPSGRIGEQFF. CDR3 DNA sequence: TGTGCCAGCAGCTTCCCTAGCGGGAGGATAGGGGAGCAGTTCTTC.

V gene TRBV28 combines with J gene TRBJ2-7, with 9 bases fitting TRBD1. V lost 7 bases and J lost 6; bases outside the gene matches: 13. The CDR3 is 15 amino acids. Germline CDR1 is MDHEN and CDR2 is SYDVKM. DNA of the CDR3: TGTGCCAGCACTACAGGGGGCGCCAGGGCGGTCGAGCAGTACTTC. It yields the protein CASTTGGARAVEQYF. The full variable domain, its missing parts supplied by reference TRBV28 and TRBJ2-7, is DVKVTQSSRYLVKRTGEKVFLECVQDMDHENMFWYRQDPGLGLRLIYFSYDVKMKEKGDIPEGYSVSREKKERFSLILESASTNQTSMYLCASTTGGARAVEQYFGPGTRLTVT.

The V call is TRBV4-1, the J call TRBJ2-5; 7 nucleotides align to TRBD2. J gave up 5 bases and V 0 bases, and 6 bases lay outside the gene matches. This CDR3 is 15 amino acids long. Germline CDR1 and CDR2: MGHRA and YSYEKL. The CDR3 reads CASSQDPGGGETQYF. CDR3 coding DNA: TGCGCCAGCAGCCAAGATCCCGGGGGAGGGGAGACCCAGTACTTC.

The chain couples TRBV11-3 to TRBJ2-1; TRBD1 agrees at 8 bases. CDR1 is SGHNT, CDR2 YENEEA, per germline. V shed 2 bases and J 9 bases; nucleotides not matched to a gene: 3. This CDR3 is built from 13 residues. CDR3 DNA sequence: TGTGCCAGCAGCTTACGGACAGGGACTGAGCAGTTCTTC. Translated, it gives CASSLRTGTEQFF.

The genes are TRBV6-1 and TRBJ1-1; 9 bases map to TRBD1. The CDR3 loop spans 13 amino acids. V shed 7 bases, J shed 4 bases, and the junction held 4 bases outside the gene matches. CDR1 is MNHNS and CDR2 is SASEGT in the germline V gene. The CDR3, as DNA: TGTGCCAGCACAGACAGGGGGGGCACTGAAGCTTTCTTT. It codes for CASTDRGGTEAFF.

The chain joins TRBV6-4 to TRBJ2-1, with 7 bases identical to TRBD2. Germline CDR1 is MRHNA and CDR2 is SNTAGT. This CDR3 has 16 amino acids. V lost 5 bases to trimming and J lost 0 bases; unmatched junction nucleotides: 7. The DNA of the CDR3 is TGTGCCAGCAGTCTTGGCGGGGGTATCTCCTACAATGAGCAGTTCTTC. It encodes CASSLGGGISYNEQFF.

This rearrangement joins TRBV6-4 to TRBJ2-3, with TRBD2 matching 8 bases. J gave up 0 bases and V 3 bases, and 2 bases lay outside the gene matches. Per germline, CDR1 MRHNA and CDR2 SNTAGT. The CDR3 totals 15 residues. The CDR3 loop reads CASSDSGASTDTQYF. The CDR3 DNA sequence: TGTGCCAGCAGTGATAGCGGGGCTAGCACAGATACGCAGTATTTT.

This chain connects TRBV20-1 to TRBJ1-1, with 7 bases fitting TRBD1. Germline V lookup: CDR1 DFQATT, CDR2 SNEGSKA (reference sequence). This CDR3 contains 9 residues. With V trimmed by 5 bases and J by 13 bases, 4 bases remained unmatched. CDR3 loop: CSAGTVDFF. In nucleotides, the CDR3 is TGCAGTGCTGGGACAGTGGATTTCTTT.

This clone was seen a single time. J is TRBJ1-1 and V is TRBV6-5; no clear D. Germline V gene data show CDR1 as MNHEY and CDR2 as SVGAGI. The CDR3 is made up of 14 amino acids. Trimming shortened V by 0 bases and J by 3 bases, and 8 bases separated the two germline ends. CDR3 in DNA: TGTGCCAGCAGTTACTCGAGCGCCGACACTGAAGCTTTCTTT. Translation: CASSYSSADTEAFF.

Points on this clone: Other DNA sequences in the same sample also yield this CDR3. The J gene is TRBJ1-2, the V gene TRBV28; D not certain. The CDR3 sequence is 13 residues long. Germline V lookup: CDR1 MDHEN, CDR2 SYDVKM. The V and J ends lost 1 base and 4 bases respectively, with 7 bases between them. The CDR3 loop is CASSLSGGYGYTF. Here the CDR3 DNA reads TGTGCCAGCAGTTTATCCGGTGGCTATGGCTACACCTTC.

The chain recombines TRBV6-5 with TRBJ1-2; 8 bases agree with TRBD1. The trim removed 7 bases at V and 6 bases at J, leaving 10 bases unmatched. Germline-derived CDR1 and CDR2 are MNHEY and SVGAGI. The CDR3 consists of 14 residues. The DNA of the CDR3 is TGTGCCAGCACCTCAATACAACAGGGGGATGGCTACACCTTC. Translation: CASTSIQQGDGYTF.

V usage is TRBV18 and J usage is TRBJ1-5; TRBD1 matches at 8 bases. The CDR3 runs to 15 residues. Looked up from germline, CDR1 is KGHSH and CDR2 is LQKENI. V lost 8 bases and J lost 5; bases outside the gene matches: 11. The CDR3 region is CASSQSDRADQPQHF. In nucleotides, the CDR3 is TGTGCCAGCAGCCAATCGGACAGGGCCGATCAGCCCCAGCATTTT.

The V gene is TRBV5-5, the J gene TRBJ2-1, with TRBD1 matching over 7 bases. This CDR3 comprises 15 residues. V dropped 4 bases and J dropped 2; count of bases not matched to a gene: 6. The germline gives CDR1 SGHKS, CDR2 YYEKEE (reference sequence). The CDR3 spells CASSPGGGPYNEQFF. The CDR3 region has the DNA TGTGCCAGCAGCCCAGGGGGTGGCCCCTACAATGAGCAGTTCTTC.

This clone was observed once. The chain employs TRBV5-1 and TRBJ2-5; 7 bases align to TRBD1. CDR1 is SGHRS and CDR2 is YFSETQ in the germline V gene. V lost 0 bases, J lost 1 base, and 3 bases stayed unmatched. The CDR3 spans 15 residues. The CDR3 protein is CASSLGDSFQETQYF. The CDR3 bases are TGCGCCAGCAGCTTGGGGGACAGCTTCCAAGAGACCCAGTACTTC.